This is a list of T cell receptor beta chains from one sample in a study of sequential checkpoint blockade in melanoma. Using immunoSEQ multiplex PCR, the repertoire was profiled, and TCRdb retains in-frame clones only, with some absent. The repertoire holds under 20,000 clones, over 70% seen once, with 35% to 40% in the top ten. Material: CD8+ T cells sorted from blood (inferred from file names), obtained from a patient given nivolumab and ipilimumab in sequence. The receptors were gathered from a human donor with melanoma. The CDR3 runs from the conserved cysteine through the conserved F or W. A D gene is named only where the DNA matches it firmly. Clone sizes are given selectively: once, few, many, or a class where the clone is expanded.

D gene: -
J gene: TRBJ1-3
clone size: -
V gene: TRBV30
CDR3 protein: CALESGQGPGNTIYF
CDR3 DNA: TGTGCCCTGGAGTCGGGGCAGGGGCCTGGAAACACCATATATTTT

D gene: TRBD2
J gene: TRBJ2-7
clone size: once
V gene: TRBV10-2
CDR3 protein: CASSESGAGHYEQYF
CDR3 DNA: TGCGCCAGCAGTGAGTCGGGAGCGGGGCACTACGAGCAGTACTTC

D gene: -
J gene: TRBJ2-7
clone size: -
V gene: TRBV29-1
CDR3 protein: CSVKQDYEQYF
CDR3 DNA: TGCAGCGTCAAGCAGGATTACGAGCAGTACTTC

D gene: -
J gene: TRBJ1-5
clone size: -
V gene: TRBV5-6
CDR3 protein: CASSPGAKGQPQHF
CDR3 DNA: TGTGCCAGCAGCCCGGGAGCAAAGGGTCAGCCCCAGCATTTT

D gene: -
J gene: TRBJ2-5
clone size: -
V gene: TRBV5-1
CDR3 protein: CASSWGVEETQYF
CDR3 DNA: TGCGCCAGCAGCTGGGGCGTAGAAGAGACCCAGTACTTC

D gene: TRBD2
J gene: TRBJ2-1
clone size: once
V gene: TRBV6-5
CDR3 protein: CASSPSSGPLPEQFF
CDR3 DNA: TGTGCCAGCAGCCCTTCTAGCGGCCCCCTACCGGAGCAGTTCTTC

D gene: -
J gene: TRBJ2-7
clone size: -
V gene: TRBV11-2
CDR3 protein: CASSSGTYYEQYF
CDR3 DNA: TGTGCCAGCAGCTCCGGGACATACTACGAGCAGTACTTC

D gene: TRBD2
J gene: TRBJ2-1
clone size: -
V gene: TRBV4-1
CDR3 protein: CASSPPGLAGDEQFF
CDR3 DNA: TGCGCCAGCAGCCCTCCGGGACTAGCGGGAGATGAGCAGTTCTTC

D gene: -
J gene: TRBJ1-1
clone size: -
V gene: TRBV5-1
CDR3 protein: CASSRGASEAFF
CDR3 DNA: TGCGCCAGCAGCCGGGGGGCCTCAGAAGCTTTCTTT

D gene: -
J gene: TRBJ1-5
clone size: once
V gene: TRBV28
CDR3 protein: CASSLPGNQPQHF
CDR3 DNA: TGTGCCAGCAGTTTACCGGGGAACCAGCCCCAGCATTTT

D gene: -
J gene: TRBJ1-5
clone size: once
V gene: TRBV19
CDR3 protein: CASSSQGSNQPQHF
CDR3 DNA: TGTGCCAGTAGTAGTCAGGGGAGCAATCAGCCCCAGCATTTT

D gene: TRBD2
J gene: TRBJ2-1
clone size: -
V gene: TRBV19
CDR3 protein: CASSIGAGGNEQFF
CDR3 DNA: TGTGCCAGTAGTATTGGAGCGGGAGGGAATGAGCAGTTCTTC

D gene: TRBD2
J gene: TRBJ2-3
clone size: -
V gene: TRBV2
CDR3 protein: CASSRLAGPTDTQYF
CDR3 DNA: TGTGCCAGCAGTCGACTAGCGGGGCCCACAGATACGCAGTATTTT

D gene: -
J gene: TRBJ1-5
clone size: -
V gene: TRBV19
CDR3 protein: CASSIRDSNQPQHF
CDR3 DNA: TGTGCCAGTAGTATAAGAGATAGCAATCAGCCCCAGCATTTT

D gene: -
J gene: TRBJ1-2
clone size: -
V gene: TRBV5-6
CDR3 protein: CASSLDRAYGYTF
CDR3 DNA: TGTGCCAGCAGCTTGGACAGGGCGTATGGCTACACCTTC

D gene: TRBD2
J gene: TRBJ2-7
clone size: -
V gene: TRBV15
CDR3 protein: CATSRYPWTSGNRSWAGEQYF
CDR3 DNA: TGTGCCACCAGCAGATACCCCTGGACTAGCGGGAATCGGTCATGGGCGGGCGAGCAGTACTTC

D gene: TRBD2
J gene: TRBJ2-5
clone size: -
V gene: TRBV7-9
CDR3 protein: CASSPTREGYQETQYF
CDR3 DNA: TGTGCCAGCAGCCCCACCCGGGAGGGGTACCAAGAGACCCAGTACTTC

D gene: TRBD2
J gene: TRBJ2-1
clone size: -
V gene: TRBV5-4
CDR3 protein: CASSPGLAGPDVQFF
CDR3 DNA: TGTGCCAGCAGCCCGGGACTAGCGGGACCTGATGTGCAGTTCTTC

D gene: -
J gene: TRBJ2-6
clone size: once
V gene: TRBV6-5
CDR3 protein: CASSGGSGANVLTF
CDR3 DNA: TGTGCCAGCAGCGGGGGCTCTGGGGCCAACGTCCTGACTTTC

D gene: TRBD2
J gene: TRBJ2-5
clone size: -
V gene: TRBV6-5
CDR3 protein: CASSYSLAGERETQYF
CDR3 DNA: TGTGCCAGCAGTTACTCGCTAGCGGGAGAGCGTGAGACCCAGTACTTC

D gene: TRBD2
J gene: TRBJ2-7
clone size: -
V gene: TRBV9
CDR3 protein: CASSVGAVLAGNEQYF
CDR3 DNA: TGTGCCAGCAGCGTAGGGGCCGTGCTAGCGGGAAACGAGCAGTACTTC

D gene: TRBD1
J gene: TRBJ2-7
clone size: -
V gene: TRBV27
CDR3 protein: CASSWTGNGYEQYF
CDR3 DNA: TGTGCCAGCAGTTGGACAGGGAATGGCTACGAGCAGTACTTC

D gene: -
J gene: TRBJ1-3
clone size: few
V gene: TRBV28
CDR3 protein: CASREFGNTIYF
CDR3 DNA: TGTGCCAGCAGGGAGTTTGGAAACACCATATATTTT

D gene: TRBD2
J gene: TRBJ2-1
clone size: once
V gene: TRBV9
CDR3 protein: CASSVSRGGNEQFF
CDR3 DNA: TGTGCCAGCAGCGTCTCTCGGGGGGGTAATGAGCAGTTCTTC

D gene: -
J gene: TRBJ1-4
clone size: few
V gene: TRBV4-1
CDR3 protein: CASSQEQAGSNEKLFF
CDR3 DNA: TGCGCCAGCAGCCAAGAACAGGCAGGGTCTAATGAAAAACTGTTTTTT

D gene: TRBD1
J gene: TRBJ1-2
clone size: -
V gene: TRBV15
CDR3 protein: CATSTDRGPPNYGYTF
CDR3 DNA: TGTGCCACCAGCACTGACAGGGGACCCCCTAACTATGGCTACACCTTC

D gene: TRBD2
J gene: TRBJ2-7
clone size: -
V gene: TRBV5-1
CDR3 protein: CASSLASGRDEQYF
CDR3 DNA: TGCGCCAGCAGCTTGGCTAGCGGGAGAGACGAGCAGTACTTC

D gene: TRBD2
J gene: TRBJ2-7
clone size: -
V gene: TRBV5-8
CDR3 protein: CASSLSGSSYEQYF
CDR3 DNA: TGTGCCAGCAGCTTAAGCGGGAGCTCCTACGAGCAGTACTTC

D gene: -
J gene: TRBJ2-2
clone size: -
V gene: TRBV15
CDR3 protein: CATRRIGGHTGELFF
CDR3 DNA: TGTGCCACCAGAAGGATCGGGGGGCACACCGGAGAGCTGTTTTTT

D gene: TRBD2
J gene: TRBJ2-7
clone size: -
V gene: TRBV19
CDR3 protein: CASSMGGSDDEQYF
CDR3 DNA: TGTGCCAGTAGTATGGGGGGGAGTGACGACGAGCAGTACTTC

D gene: TRBD2
J gene: TRBJ2-1
clone size: -
V gene: TRBV19
CDR3 protein: CASSIGGGSYNEQFF
CDR3 DNA: TGTGCCAGTAGTATCGGCGGGGGCTCCTACAATGAGCAGTTCTTC

D gene: TRBD2
J gene: TRBJ2-1
clone size: few
V gene: TRBV4-1
CDR3 protein: CASSQEGLAGSYNEQFF
CDR3 DNA: TGCGCCAGCAGCCAAGAGGGACTAGCGGGCTCCTACAATGAGCAGTTCTTC

D gene: -
J gene: TRBJ1-1
clone size: -
V gene: TRBV10-3
CDR3 protein: CAIRGIGGNTEAFF
CDR3 DNA: TGTGCCATCAGGGGTATAGGCGGGAACACTGAAGCTTTCTTT

D gene: -
J gene: TRBJ2-1
clone size: -
V gene: TRBV27
CDR3 protein: CASSFKGIPYNEQFF
CDR3 DNA: TGTGCCAGCAGTTTTAAGGGGATCCCTTACAATGAGCAGTTCTTC

D gene: -
J gene: TRBJ1-3
clone size: -
V gene: TRBV4-1
CDR3 protein: CASSQEAAYRSGNTIYF
CDR3 DNA: TGCGCCAGCAGCCAAGAAGCGGCCTATCGGTCTGGAAACACCATATATTTT

D gene: TRBD2
J gene: TRBJ2-1
clone size: -
V gene: TRBV19
CDR3 protein: CASSLIAGGSYNEQFF
CDR3 DNA: TGTGCCAGTAGTCTCATAGCGGGGGGCTCCTACAATGAGCAGTTCTTC

D gene: TRBD1
J gene: TRBJ2-7
clone size: -
V gene: TRBV19
CDR3 protein: CASSASGTGRYEQYF
CDR3 DNA: TGTGCCAGTAGTGCCTCAGGGACAGGGAGATACGAGCAGTACTTC

D gene: -
J gene: TRBJ2-3
clone size: -
V gene: TRBV6-4
CDR3 protein: CATGGPADTQYF
CDR3 DNA: TGTGCCACCGGAGGCCCCGCAGATACGCAGTATTTT

D gene: TRBD1
J gene: TRBJ1-6
clone size: -
V gene: TRBV7-9
CDR3 protein: CASSSTGNSPLHF
CDR3 DNA: TGTGCCAGCAGCTCGACAGGGAATTCACCCCTCCACTTT

D gene: TRBD1
J gene: TRBJ2-7
clone size: once
V gene: TRBV11-2
CDR3 protein: CASSYGQDHYEQYF
CDR3 DNA: TGTGCCAGCAGCTATGGACAGGATCATTACGAGCAGTACTTC

D gene: -
J gene: TRBJ2-7
clone size: -
V gene: TRBV5-6
CDR3 protein: CASSLGTLSNYEQYF
CDR3 DNA: TGTGCCAGCAGCTTGGGGACATTAAGTAACTACGAGCAGTACTTC

D gene: -
J gene: TRBJ2-7
clone size: -
V gene: TRBV9
CDR3 protein: CASSGMDSSYEQYF
CDR3 DNA: TGTGCCAGCAGCGGCATGGACAGCAGCTACGAGCAGTACTTC

D gene: TRBD1
J gene: TRBJ2-7
clone size: -
V gene: TRBV19
CDR3 protein: CASSARDRAIYEQYF
CDR3 DNA: TGTGCCAGTAGTGCCCGGGACAGGGCCATCTACGAGCAGTACTTC

D gene: -
J gene: TRBJ1-2
clone size: -
V gene: TRBV30
CDR3 protein: CACSLGTFYGYTF
CDR3 DNA: TGTGCCTGCTCCCTCGGGACTTTCTATGGCTACACCTTC

D gene: -
J gene: TRBJ2-7
clone size: -
V gene: TRBV5-1
CDR3 protein: CASSLAIGQAPSYEQYF
CDR3 DNA: TGCGCCAGCAGCTTGGCCATTGGGCAGGCTCCCTCCTACGAGCAGTACTTC

D gene: TRBD2
J gene: TRBJ2-7
clone size: -
V gene: TRBV6-5
CDR3 protein: CASSYSYGGRVYEQYF
CDR3 DNA: TGTGCCAGCAGTTACTCTTATGGAGGGAGGGTGTACGAGCAGTACTTC

D gene: -
J gene: TRBJ2-7
clone size: -
V gene: TRBV7-9
CDR3 protein: CASSLATYEQYF
CDR3 DNA: TGTGCCAGCAGCTTAGCTACCTACGAGCAGTACTTC

D gene: -
J gene: TRBJ1-5
clone size: -
V gene: TRBV28
CDR3 protein: CASTLGGIQPQHF
CDR3 DNA: TGTGCCAGCACCTTGGGGGGAATCCAGCCCCAGCATTTT

D gene: TRBD1
J gene: TRBJ1-2
clone size: -
V gene: TRBV5-6
CDR3 protein: CASSLAGGNYGYTF
CDR3 DNA: TGTGCCAGCAGCTTAGCAGGGGGCAACTATGGCTACACCTTC

D gene: TRBD1
J gene: TRBJ2-2
clone size: -
V gene: TRBV6-4
CDR3 protein: CASSGTGAGELFF
CDR3 DNA: TGTGCCAGCAGTGGAACAGGGGCCGGGGAGCTGTTTTTT

D gene: TRBD2
J gene: TRBJ2-1
clone size: -
V gene: TRBV27
CDR3 protein: CASSALAGGVNEQFF
CDR3 DNA: TGTGCCAGCAGTGCGCTAGCGGGAGGAGTCAATGAGCAGTTCTTC

D gene: TRBD2
J gene: TRBJ2-3
clone size: -
V gene: TRBV27
CDR3 protein: CASSPWGGYTDTQYF
CDR3 DNA: TGTGCCAGCAGTCCCTGGGGGGGGTACACAGATACGCAGTATTTT

D gene: -
J gene: TRBJ2-2
clone size: -
V gene: TRBV6-6
CDR3 protein: CASSYAGQITGELFF
CDR3 DNA: TGTGCCAGCAGTTACGCCGGACAGATCACCGGGGAGCTGTTTTTT

D gene: TRBD1
J gene: TRBJ1-4
clone size: -
V gene: TRBV11-2
CDR3 protein: CASSPVQGGEKLFF
CDR3 DNA: TGTGCCAGCAGCCCCGTACAGGGGGGTGAAAAACTGTTTTTT

D gene: -
J gene: TRBJ2-3
clone size: -
V gene: TRBV9
CDR3 protein: CASSAGGTQYF
CDR3 DNA: TGTGCCAGCAGCGCCGGAGGGACGCAGTATTTT

D gene: -
J gene: TRBJ2-7
clone size: -
V gene: TRBV5-4
CDR3 protein: CASSFRVGGDYEQYF
CDR3 DNA: TGTGCCAGCAGCTTTCGGGTAGGAGGGGACTACGAGCAGTACTTC

D gene: -
J gene: TRBJ1-1
clone size: -
V gene: TRBV5-4
CDR3 protein: CASSMSVVNTEAFF
CDR3 DNA: TGTGCCAGCAGCATGAGCGTGGTGAACACTGAAGCTTTCTTT